This TCR beta chain was profiled in a study of blood T cell repertoires in COVID-19. TCRdb's copy holds only in-frame clones and misses some; the assay was immunoSEQ multiplex PCR. The sample includes 100,000 or so clones, about 86% of them seen just once. The CDR3 length is 14 residues. CDR1 is ENHRY and CDR2 is SYGVKD in the germline V gene. V was pared by 4 bases and J by 2 bases, with 4 bases of the junction left unmatched. The chain recombines TRBV10-3 with TRBJ2-7, with 8 bases lining up with TRBD2. The specimen was PBMCs or T cells enriched from blood (not recorded which). The receptor was isolated from a woman aged 50 to 60 who had recovered from COVID-19. The CDR3 coding sequence is TGTGCCATCAGTGCGGGAGGGCCCCCCTACGAGCAGTACTTC. Translation gives CAISAGGPPYEQYF.